Listed below are T cell receptor beta chains from one sample, sequenced in a study of immune heterogeneity within non-small cell lung tumors. TCRdb called the multiplex PCR reads again in MiXCR, with one record for every CDR3 protein. The table includes over 5,500 distinct CDR3 sequences, approximately 22% detected once. Sequencing used lung tumor tissue. Receptor source: a female donor with non-small cell lung cancer. CDR3s include the opening cysteine and the closing phenylalanine or tryptophan. The order of the fields is V gene, clone size, D gene, J gene, CDR3 DNA, CDR3 protein. The D gene is left open where the match is weak. Where a row states a size, it is once, few, many or the class of an expanded clone; other rows omit it.

V gene: TRBV5-1; clone size: -; D gene: -; J gene: TRBJ1-1; CDR3 DNA: TGCGCCAGCAGCTTGTCCGGGGGCGAAGCTTTCTTT; CDR3 protein: CASSLSGGEAFF
V gene: TRBV2; clone size: medium-sized; D gene: -; J gene: TRBJ1-1; CDR3 DNA: TGTGCCAGCAGAGAGGGGGGATTTAGCACTGAAGCTTTCTTT; CDR3 protein: CASREGGFSTEAFF
V gene: TRBV14; clone size: few; D gene: TRBD2; J gene: TRBJ2-1; CDR3 DNA: TGTGCCAGCAGCCACGCCGGGACTAGCGGGAGAGATACCTACAATGAGCAGTTCTTC; CDR3 protein: CASSHAGTSGRDTYNEQFF
V gene: TRBV6-1; clone size: few; D gene: TRBD1; J gene: TRBJ1-4; CDR3 DNA: TGTGCCAGCAGTACGATAATTCAGGGGGCTAATGAAAAACTGTTTTTT; CDR3 protein: CASSTIIQGANEKLFF
V gene: TRBV19; clone size: few; D gene: TRBD1; J gene: TRBJ2-7; CDR3 DNA: TGTGCCAGTAGCGTACCCGGGACAGGGATTTACGAGCAGTACTTC; CDR3 protein: CASSVPGTGIYEQYF
V gene: TRBV7-2; clone size: -; D gene: TRBD2; J gene: TRBJ2-4; CDR3 DNA: TGTGCCAGCAGCCCTGGGACTAGCGGGAGGGGGGGAAGGGACTTC; CDR3 protein: CASSPGTSGRGGRDF
V gene: TRBV7-6; clone size: -; D gene: -; J gene: TRBJ2-7; CDR3 DNA: TGTGCCAGCAGCTTATGGACGGGGATCTCGTACGAGCAGTACTTC; CDR3 protein: CASSLWTGISYEQYF
V gene: TRBV10-3; clone size: few; D gene: TRBD2; J gene: TRBJ2-1; CDR3 DNA: TGTGCCATCAGTGACGCCGGGACTAGCGGGAGGGGGGCGGGAAATGAGCAGTTCTTC; CDR3 protein: CAISDAGTSGRGAGNEQFF
V gene: TRBV9; clone size: few; D gene: TRBD2; J gene: TRBJ2-7; CDR3 DNA: TGTGCCAGCAGCGCAGCGGCGGGAGGGCCCTCCGAGCAGTACTTC; CDR3 protein: CASSAAAGGPSEQYF
V gene: TRBV14; clone size: few; D gene: -; J gene: TRBJ2-1; CDR3 DNA: TGTGCCAGCAGCCAATACCTAGCGACATTATACAATGAGCAGTTCTTC; CDR3 protein: CASSQYLATLYNEQFF
V gene: TRBV20-1; clone size: medium-sized; D gene: -; J gene: TRBJ2-7; CDR3 DNA: TGCAGTGCTAGAGAGTACGAGTATGAGTACTTC; CDR3 protein: CSAREYEYEYF
V gene: TRBV28; clone size: medium-sized; D gene: TRBD1; J gene: TRBJ1-2; CDR3 DNA: TGTGCCATCCCCGCACCGGGACAGGTCTATGGCTACACCTTC; CDR3 protein: CAIPAPGQVYGYTF
V gene: TRBV5-5; clone size: few; D gene: -; J gene: TRBJ1-4; CDR3 DNA: TGTGCCAGCCCCCCCACTAATGAAAAACTGTTTTTT; CDR3 protein: CASPPTNEKLFF
V gene: TRBV15; clone size: medium-sized; D gene: -; J gene: TRBJ2-3; CDR3 DNA: TGTGCCACCAGCAGAGACCAAACCCCGGGCGGGTCGGATACGCAGTATTTT; CDR3 protein: CATSRDQTPGGSDTQYF
V gene: TRBV7-9; clone size: medium-sized; D gene: TRBD2; J gene: TRBJ2-3; CDR3 DNA: TGTGCCAGCAGCCTCTGGACTAGCGGGAGAACAGATACGCAGTATTTT; CDR3 protein: CASSLWTSGRTDTQYF
V gene: TRBV3-1; clone size: few; D gene: -; J gene: TRBJ2-7; CDR3 DNA: TGTGCCAGCAGCCAAGATCGCTACGAGCAGTACTTC; CDR3 protein: CASSQDRYEQYF
V gene: TRBV3-1; clone size: -; D gene: -; J gene: TRBJ2-3; CDR3 DNA: TGTGCCAGCATAGATCAGCACACAGATACGCAGTATTTT; CDR3 protein: CASIDQHTDTQYF
V gene: TRBV19; clone size: medium-sized; D gene: -; J gene: TRBJ1-2; CDR3 DNA: TGTGCCAGTAGTGCCAAACAGGAGTCTAACTATGGCTACACCTTC; CDR3 protein: CASSAKQESNYGYTF
V gene: TRBV6-1; clone size: -; D gene: TRBD1; J gene: TRBJ2-1; CDR3 DNA: TGTGCCAGCAGTGTCCGGGACAGGGAATACAATGAGCAGTTCTTC; CDR3 protein: CASSVRDREYNEQFF
V gene: TRBV19; clone size: medium-sized; D gene: -; J gene: TRBJ1-1; CDR3 DNA: TGTGCCAGTAGTATTCGGGGGGGCAACACTGAAGCTTTCTTT; CDR3 protein: CASSIRGGNTEAFF
V gene: TRBV20-1; clone size: -; D gene: -; J gene: TRBJ1-3; CDR3 DNA: TGCAGTGCTAGGGGTTTGTCTGGAAACACCATATATTTT; CDR3 protein: CSARGLSGNTIYF
V gene: TRBV27; clone size: few; D gene: TRBD1; J gene: TRBJ1-1; CDR3 DNA: TGTGCCAGCAGTCCGGACAGGGGCACTGAAGCTTTATTT; CDR3 protein: CASSPDRGTEALF
V gene: TRBV2; clone size: few; D gene: -; J gene: TRBJ2-1; CDR3 DNA: TGTGCCAGCAGTGAGGGGAGAGCTAATGAGCAGTTCTTC; CDR3 protein: CASSEGRANEQFF
V gene: TRBV6-4; clone size: few; D gene: -; J gene: TRBJ2-3; CDR3 DNA: TGTGCCAGCAGTATCCAGGGATCCACAGATACGCAGTATTTT; CDR3 protein: CASSIQGSTDTQYF
V gene: TRBV19; clone size: few; D gene: -; J gene: TRBJ1-4; CDR3 DNA: TGTGCCAGTAGTAATACAGGTTTTAATGAAAAACTGTTTTTT; CDR3 protein: CASSNTGFNEKLFF
V gene: TRBV20-1; clone size: -; D gene: -; J gene: TRBJ2-3; CDR3 DNA: TGCAGTGCTAGAGATCGGTCGGCCACAGATACGCAGTATTTT; CDR3 protein: CSARDRSATDTQYF
V gene: TRBV18; clone size: -; D gene: -; J gene: TRBJ2-1; CDR3 DNA: TGTGCCAGCTCACCCCCTCAGACGAGGGGTGACGAGCAGTTCTTC; CDR3 protein: CASSPPQTRGDEQFF
V gene: TRBV29-1; clone size: medium-sized; D gene: TRBD1; J gene: TRBJ2-7; CDR3 DNA: TGCAGCTTCAGGACAGGGCCGGGGGAGCAGTACTTC; CDR3 protein: CSFRTGPGEQYF
V gene: TRBV5-1; clone size: -; D gene: TRBD1; J gene: TRBJ1-1; CDR3 DNA: TGCGCCAGCAGCTTGGGGGACAGGGTCTCTGAAGCTTTCTTT; CDR3 protein: CASSLGDRVSEAFF
V gene: TRBV28; clone size: few; D gene: -; J gene: TRBJ2-3; CDR3 DNA: TGTGCCAGCAGTTTCAGGGGTAGCACAGATACGCAGTATTTT; CDR3 protein: CASSFRGSTDTQYF
V gene: TRBV16; clone size: medium-sized; D gene: -; J gene: TRBJ1-3; CDR3 DNA: TGTGCCAGCAGCCAATCTAGTCCCCTCGACACCATATATTTT; CDR3 protein: CASSQSSPLDTIYF
V gene: TRBV10-2; clone size: -; D gene: -; J gene: TRBJ1-6; CDR3 DNA: TGCGCCAGCAGTGAGGCCCGGGGGGGCTCCTATAATTCACCCCTCCACTTT; CDR3 protein: CASSEARGGSYNSPLHF
V gene: TRBV5-1; clone size: -; D gene: TRBD2; J gene: TRBJ2-1; CDR3 DNA: TGCGCCAGCAGTCGACTAGCGGGAGTAAGGACCCCCAATGAGCAGTTCTTC; CDR3 protein: CASSRLAGVRTPNEQFF
V gene: TRBV9; clone size: medium-sized; D gene: -; J gene: TRBJ1-1; CDR3 DNA: TGTGCCAGCAGCCCCTCCCCGGAAAACACTGAAGCTTTCTTT; CDR3 protein: CASSPSPENTEAFF
V gene: TRBV6-1; clone size: -; D gene: TRBD2; J gene: TRBJ2-2; CDR3 DNA: TGTGCCAGCACCCATCCGTCCGGACTAGCGGGTGTCGCCGGGGAGCTGTTTTTT; CDR3 protein: CASTHPSGLAGVAGELFF
V gene: TRBV25-1; clone size: -; D gene: -; J gene: TRBJ1-6; CDR3 DNA: TGTGCCAGCAGTCAGGACGTGAGGTCACCCCTCCACTTT; CDR3 protein: CASSQDVRSPLHF
V gene: TRBV5-5; clone size: -; D gene: TRBD2; J gene: TRBJ2-5; CDR3 DNA: TGTGCCAGCAGCCAAACCTCTAGCGGGAGGGGGGAGACCCAGTACTTC; CDR3 protein: CASSQTSSGRGETQYF
V gene: TRBV6-2/TRBV6-3; clone size: -; D gene: -; J gene: TRBJ1-1; CDR3 DNA: TGTGCCAGCAGTAACCGACACCGGCATTCTGAAGCTTTCTTT; CDR3 protein: CASSNRHRHSEAFF
V gene: TRBV6-1; clone size: medium-sized; D gene: -; J gene: TRBJ2-6; CDR3 DNA: TGTGCCAGCACGAGGGCTACTGGGGCCAACGTCCTGACTTTC; CDR3 protein: CASTRATGANVLTF
V gene: TRBV9; clone size: -; D gene: -; J gene: TRBJ1-1; CDR3 DNA: TGTGCCAGCAGCGTAGGAGGCGGAAGTACCCCTGAAGCTTTCTTT; CDR3 protein: CASSVGGGSTPEAFF
V gene: TRBV27; clone size: medium-sized; D gene: -; J gene: TRBJ1-1; CDR3 DNA: TGTGCCAGCAGCCCGTGGGGGGAGAACACTGAAGCTTTCTTT; CDR3 protein: CASSPWGENTEAFF
V gene: TRBV6-1; clone size: medium-sized; D gene: -; J gene: TRBJ1-1; CDR3 DNA: TGTGCCAGCAGGTCCGTAAACACTGAAGCTTTCTTT; CDR3 protein: CASRSVNTEAFF
V gene: TRBV7-9; clone size: -; D gene: -; J gene: TRBJ1-3; CDR3 DNA: TGTGCCAGCAGCTTACCGGGCGGCACCATATATTTT; CDR3 protein: CASSLPGGTIYF
V gene: TRBV19; clone size: -; D gene: -; J gene: TRBJ2-1; CDR3 DNA: TGTGCCAGTAGTAACCGAGGCGCAGGTGAGCAGTTCTTC; CDR3 protein: CASSNRGAGEQFF
V gene: TRBV6-1; clone size: medium-sized; D gene: -; J gene: TRBJ2-2; CDR3 DNA: TGTGCCAGCAGCTACGGGACGGACACCGGGGAGCTGTTTTTT; CDR3 protein: CASSYGTDTGELFF
V gene: TRBV20-1; clone size: -; D gene: TRBD2; J gene: TRBJ2-1; CDR3 DNA: TGCAGTGCTAGTCTAGCGGGAGGGCAGGGTGAGCAGTTCTTC; CDR3 protein: CSASLAGGQGEQFF
V gene: TRBV13; clone size: -; D gene: -; J gene: TRBJ2-2; CDR3 DNA: TGTGCCAGCAGCTTTTCACGGAGGGCCGGGGAGCTGTTTTTT; CDR3 protein: CASSFSRRAGELFF
V gene: TRBV15; clone size: hyperexpanded; D gene: TRBD2; J gene: TRBJ2-1; CDR3 DNA: TGTGCCACCGCTAGCGGGAGCTACAATGAGCAGTTCTTC; CDR3 protein: CATASGSYNEQFF
V gene: TRBV11-2; clone size: few; D gene: -; J gene: TRBJ2-2; CDR3 DNA: TGTGCCAGCAGCCCAAGTTCTGTCGGGGAGCAGTTTTTT; CDR3 protein: CASSPSSVGEQFF
V gene: TRBV11-2; clone size: -; D gene: TRBD2; J gene: TRBJ2-1; CDR3 DNA: TGTGCCACCAGAGTGGGTGTGACTAGCGGGAGCAGGGACAATGAGCAGTTCTTC; CDR3 protein: CATRVGVTSGSRDNEQFF
V gene: TRBV29-1; clone size: medium-sized; D gene: -; J gene: TRBJ2-7; CDR3 DNA: TGCAGCGTTGTTAGGGGTATTGGGTCCTACGAGCAGTACTTC; CDR3 protein: CSVVRGIGSYEQYF